What follows describes a single T cell receptor beta chain. Its antigen is undetermined. Trimming left V 2 bases short and J 4 bases short, with 9 bases between. The V gene's germline CDR1 is SGHRS and CDR2 YFSETQ. CDR3 length equals 13 residues. The data derive from a study of regulatory T cells in long-lasting Graves disease. Study-wide points: The study found TRBV28, TRBJ1-2 and TRBJ2-5 favored in persistent disease. A reduction in accuracy may have resulted from the small sample size.

HTBI primers from iRepertoire and Arm-PCR of CDR3 regions yielded the TCR beta libraries. TCRdb itself ran the multiplex PCR reads through MiXCR, one entry per CDR3 protein. Here the sample spans 360,000 or so distinct CDR3 sequences, around 15% being singletons. Documented time point: newly diagnosed GD, antithyroid drugs for less than 3 months. From RNA extracted from PBMCs, the TCR library was made. It was an endocrinology department in Xi'an, China, that provided the patients. Another study also made use of these data, one on T cells in Graves' hyperthyroidism and ophthalmopathy. That paper adds: The blood repertoire included most of the expanded thyroid clonotypes above 0.001.

J is TRBJ1-1 and V is TRBV5-1; D remains ambiguous. The receptor's source is a man in his forties or fifties with Graves disease. Material: peripheral blood mononuclear cells (PBMCs), obtained at new diagnosis, from a patient treated with antithyroid drugs. DNA for the CDR3: TGCGCCAGCAGCTTTGGTTCTGGCACTGAAGCTTTCTTT. Its protein is CASSFGSGTEAFF. Full variable domain (remainder filled in from reference TRBV5-1 and TRBJ1-1): KAGVTQTPRYLIKTRGQQVTLSCSPISGHRSVSWYQQTPGQGLQFLFEYFSETQRNKGNFPGRFSGRQFSNSRSEMNVSTLELGDSALYLCASSFGSGTEAFFGQGTRLTVV.